This TCR beta chain was recorded in a study of T-cell reconstitution after alpha-beta-depleted transplantation in children (dated by TCRdb to 2015 to 2016). About the investigation overall: The study quantitatively tracked T-cell immune reconstitution after TCRalphabeta/CD19-depleted allogeneic hematopoietic cell transplantation in children using TCR repertoire profiling. General findings and caveats noted by the study authors: Hyperexpanded clone frequencies declined over subsequent months; after one year, T-cell counts and TCRbeta diversity were mostly attributed to newly produced T cells. Apparently early alphabetaT-cell count recovery about two months after transplant reportedly relied on only several hundred rapidly expanded clones derived from non-depleted graft cells. In some patients, high TCRbeta diversity at day 60 was attributed to recipient T cells and intrathymic progenitors that had survived conditioning.

Interpreted using the paper, the treatment or condition label stands for: allogeneic hematopoietic cell transplantation with graft depleted of TCRalphabeta T cells and CD19 B cells. TCRalphabeta/CD19-depleted allogeneic hematopoietic cell grafts were given to the transplant recipients, all of whom were children. This clonotype was detected ten times or more. Its antigen specificity is not known. Nothing much larger sits one base from this clone, and base qualities are not available. The CDR3 spans 11 residues, from the cysteine through the phenylalanine. The entry retains the CDR3 DNA only, 33 bases that are in frame from base 1. The germline V gene encodes CDR1 SGHVS and CDR2 FQNEAQ. V sheds 4 bases and J sheds 6 bases, leaving 6 bases between their ends. Preparation of the library involved PCR. Sequencing was carried out with an Illumina HiSeq 2500. To normalize quantification of the TCRbeta repertoire, the TCR libraries were built with molecular barcoding that relied on unique molecular identifiers. TCRdb ran its own pipeline on the public reads, namely fastp trimming at Q25 and MiXCR clone calling, and kept in-frame beta chains. Rows with one shared CDR3 protein collapse into an entry with the most common genes and DNA. This sample comprises around 440,000 distinct CDR3 sequences, about 10% of them detected only once. Together, the top ten hold just over 2% of the sample.

The V and J genes are TRBV7-8 and TRBJ1-2; the D gene is not confidently resolved. This receptor was obtained from a child aged 2 to 15 with inherited bone marrow failure, due to receive a stem cell transplant. The sample was PBMCs, taken before TCRalphabeta/CD19-depleted stem cell transplant. DNA sequence: TGTGCCAGCAGCTCGAAGGATGGCTACACCTTC. It is translated as CASSSKDGYTF.